A selection of T cell receptor beta chains follows, all from one sample in a study of T-cell reconstitution after alpha-beta-depleted transplantation in children. MiXCR was run by TCRdb on the PCR reads, yielding one entry per CDR3 protein. The table shows 490,000 or so distinct CDR3 sequences, with around an eighth occurring only once. This specimen was PBMCs from the stem cell graft donor, taken from the stem cell graft. Source of these receptors: a human donor who donated a stem cell graft to a child with combined immunodeficiency. Both conserved end residues are part of each CDR3. Fields, in order: CDR3 DNA, CDR3 protein, J gene, V gene, clone size, D gene. A D gene is named only where the DNA matches it firmly. A row's size may be missing; if present it is once, few, many or a size class.

CDR3nt: TGTGCCAGCTCCCGGGAGATCTTTGGCGAGCAGTACTTC
CDR3aa: CASSREIFGEQYF
j_gene: TRBJ2-7
v_gene: TRBV12-3/TRBV12-4
abundance: few
d_gene: NA

CDR3nt: TGTGCCAGCAGTTTGGATGGACGCCATTCACCCCTCCACTTT
CDR3aa: CASSLDGRHSPLHF
j_gene: TRBJ1-6
v_gene: TRBV12-3/TRBV12-4
abundance: NA
d_gene: NA

CDR3nt: TGCAGCGTTGCGTCAGGGCCCTACTACGAGCAGTACTTC
CDR3aa: CSVASGPYYEQYF
j_gene: TRBJ2-7
v_gene: TRBV29-1
abundance: many
d_gene: NA

CDR3nt: TGTGCCAGCAGTTTGGCCAGCCTGGGGTACGAGCAGTACTTC
CDR3aa: CASSLASLGYEQYF
j_gene: TRBJ2-7
v_gene: TRBV12-3/TRBV12-4
abundance: few
d_gene: NA

CDR3nt: TGTGCCAGCAGTTCTCTAGCGGGGGTCACAGATACGCAGTATTTT
CDR3aa: CASSSLAGVTDTQYF
j_gene: TRBJ2-3
v_gene: TRBV12-3/TRBV12-4
abundance: many
d_gene: TRBD2

CDR3nt: TGTGCCAGCAGCTTAGGGAGTATATCCTACGAGCAGTACTTC
CDR3aa: CASSLGSISYEQYF
j_gene: TRBJ2-7
v_gene: TRBV11-1
abundance: few
d_gene: NA

CDR3nt: TGCGCCAGCAGCCAAGAGCGACAGTCCAATGAGCAGTTCTTC
CDR3aa: CASSQERQSNEQFF
j_gene: TRBJ2-1
v_gene: TRBV4-3
abundance: few
d_gene: NA

CDR3nt: TGTGCCAGCAGCCAAGATTTGAGCTGGGCCTTC
CDR3aa: CASSQDLSWAF
j_gene: TRBJ2-7
v_gene: TRBV3-1
abundance: few
d_gene: NA

CDR3nt: TGTGCCAGCAGCCTGGACTGGAGGGAGACCCAGTACTTC
CDR3aa: CASSLDWRETQYF
j_gene: TRBJ2-5
v_gene: TRBV5-6
abundance: few
d_gene: NA

CDR3nt: TGCGCCAGCAGTGAGTCGACGGGTTGGGGGTACGGCATCTACGAGCAGTACTTC
CDR3aa: CASSESTGWGYGIYEQYF
j_gene: TRBJ2-7
v_gene: TRBV10-2
abundance: NA
d_gene: NA

CDR3nt: TGTGCCAGCATCGGGGGTTACTTCTATGGCTACACCTTC
CDR3aa: CASIGGYFYGYTF
j_gene: TRBJ1-2
v_gene: TRBV12-3/TRBV12-4
abundance: once
d_gene: NA

CDR3nt: TGTGCCAGTCAACAAGGACAGGGGTCATGGAATGAGCAGTTCTTC
CDR3aa: CASQQGQGSWNEQFF
j_gene: TRBJ2-1
v_gene: TRBV6-1
abundance: few
d_gene: TRBD1

CDR3nt: TGTGCCAGCAGCTTGGAATCGGGGAACAATGAGCAGTTCTTC
CDR3aa: CASSLESGNNEQFF
j_gene: TRBJ2-1
v_gene: TRBV11-3
abundance: few
d_gene: NA

CDR3nt: TGTGCTAGTGGTACCTCAGGGGGCCGGACAGATACGCAGTATTTT
CDR3aa: CASGTSGGRTDTQYF
j_gene: TRBJ2-3
v_gene: TRBV12-5
abundance: NA
d_gene: TRBD1

CDR3nt: TGCAGTGCTAGAGATGGTGGACAGCATTACAATGAGCAGTTCTTC
CDR3aa: CSARDGGQHYNEQFF
j_gene: TRBJ2-1
v_gene: TRBV20-1
abundance: many
d_gene: NA

CDR3nt: TGTGCCACCAGAGACCCAGACCAGTACAATGAGCAGTTCTTC
CDR3aa: CATRDPDQYNEQFF
j_gene: TRBJ2-1
v_gene: TRBV15
abundance: few
d_gene: NA

CDR3nt: TGTGCCAGCAGCCCAACAGGACCAATGGATGCGTTCTTC
CDR3aa: CASSPTGPMDAFF
j_gene: TRBJ2-1
v_gene: TRBV7-8
abundance: few
d_gene: NA

CDR3nt: TGTGCCAGCAGCTTCGGGACTGCAGTGCTACAAAATGAGCAGTTCTTC
CDR3aa: CASSFGTAVLQNEQFF
j_gene: TRBJ2-1
v_gene: TRBV13
abundance: few
d_gene: NA

CDR3nt: TGTGCCACCAGCAGAGCGCTTGAAGCGGGGGGGCCGCTTAACGAGCAGTACTTC
CDR3aa: CATSRALEAGGPLNEQYF
j_gene: TRBJ2-7
v_gene: TRBV15
abundance: few
d_gene: TRBD2

CDR3nt: TGTGCCAGCAGCCCGCAGTATGGCGGGGGGCGGGATGAGCAGTTCTTC
CDR3aa: CASSPQYGGGRDEQFF
j_gene: TRBJ2-1
v_gene: TRBV7-8
abundance: NA
d_gene: TRBD2